The present TCR beta chain was sequenced within a study of Graves' ophthalmopathy and Graves' hyperthyroidism listed by TCRdb under 2018. In terms of the full investigation: Peripheral blood was collected at initial diagnosis, prior to any treatment. The 95 to 100 discovery patients were randomly divided into training and test sets at a 7:3 ratio. To tell Graves' ophthalmopathy apart from Graves' hyperthyroidism, and to predict which patients would progress to ophthalmopathy, the study relied on TCR beta repertoire signatures. An independent validation cohort comprised some 18 hyperthyroidism patients and over 15 patients who later progressed from hyperthyroidism to ophthalmopathy. A discovery set of 95 to 100 patients (43 ophthalmopathy, 55 to 65 stable hyperthyroidism) was enrolled to explore V-J signatures distinguishing ophthalmopathy from hyperthyroidism. Following sample collection, hyperthyroidism patients were given methimazole at a starting dose of 30 mg daily, and ophthalmopathy patients were given high-dose intravenous methylprednisolone. In several hyperthyroidism patients, the T-cell repertoires found in thyroid tissue were compared with those found in blood. In total, around 140 blood samples were TCR-sequenced: approximately 42 ophthalmopathy, roughly 77 hyperthyroidism and some 17 hyperthyroidism-to-ophthalmopathy patients. Overall results and qualifications from the work: No statistical method was used to predetermine the sample size, and group allocation was not hidden from the investigators. The 13-signature model separated ophthalmopathy from stable hyperthyroidism with approximately 90% sensitivity and about 84% specificity in cross-validation, and 80%/75% in the test set. In validation, the model predicted ophthalmopathy progression with 70.59% sensitivity and 72% to 80% specificity; fewer than 15 predicted patients were CT-confirmed with GO in a median of approximately 6.2 months. Most expanded thyroid clonotypes with a frequency above 0.001 also appeared in blood, which suggests that blood repertoires may reflect the immune response in the thyroid.

This clonotype was detected ten times or more. Its antigen remains unidentified. The record has no base qualities; no much larger clone is one base away. Stable hyperthyroidism was defined as no progression to ophthalmopathy within 18 months of follow-up. The hyperthyroidism patients were 18 to 65 years old and newly diagnosed, with a disease duration of less than 2 months. Patients were excluded if they had other autoimmune diseases, uncontrolled infections, pregnancy or lactation. Clinical symptoms, serum thyroxine, TRAb, thyroid ultrasound and orbital computed tomography were used for diagnosis. PBMCs were isolated from more than 9 ml of fresh peripheral blood by Ficoll-Paque density gradient centrifugation. Total RNA was extracted using Trizol reagent, and RNA quality was checked on an Agilent 2100 Bioanalyzer. The CDR3 runs 13 residues from the cysteine to the phenylalanine. Kept here is only the CDR3 DNA, which spans 39 bases and is read in frame from base 1. Compared with germline, V lacks 10 bases and J lacks 0 bases; bases without a gene match: 3. CDR1 is given as MNHNS and CDR2 as SASEGT, both from the germline V gene.

For repertoire sequencing, TCR beta CDR3 regions were amplified from RNA transcripts. The first round of RT-PCR was done with HTBI primers and the Qiagen OneStep RT-PCR kit, and was followed by a second round of multiplex PCR, then size selection and purification. Libraries were sequenced on an Illumina HiSeq2000 using paired-end 100 bp reads. The authors' pipeline ran thus. SOAPnuke was used to process the reads, removing any read that contained adapters or uncalled bases, had a mean Phred below 15, or lacked an exact match to the constant primer or identifier. COPE v1.2.5 was used to merge the high-quality paired reads. Clonotypes were defined as unique nucleotide sequences and were aligned to IMGT TRB V, D and J references using MiTCR v1.1. The analysis was limited to V-J combinations with a frequency above 0.0001, which together covered just over 98% of the repertoires. A TCR clonal expansion and chaos score per V-J combination was defined as the ratio of F50 clonal expansion to chaos observed in the TCRdist matrix. Features were reduced by Welch's t-statistics and random forest to more than 10 V-J combinations, which fed a naive Bayes classifier. Thyroid-blood repertoire similarity was quantified with the Morisita-Horn index. The public reads were quality trimmed at Q25 with fastp and then assembled into clones with MiXCR by TCRdb, keeping productive beta chains. Entries are consolidated by CDR3 protein sequence, retaining the most common genes and DNA. These V and J calls derive from TCRdb rather than the authors' analysis. The sample records roughly 410,000 distinct CDR3 sequences, approximately 15% of which are singletons. The top ten clones comprise approximately 7% of the sample.

The chain was built from TRBV6-1 and TRBJ1-3; TRBD1 fits 7 bases in the junction. This TCR was sampled from a woman under 30 with stable Graves' hyperthyroidism. Donor details come from another sample of the same person, matched by shared clones. The sample was peripheral blood. The CDR3 loop reads CAIRGFSGNTIYF. Here is the DNA: TGTGCCATCAGGGGGTTCTCTGGAAACACCATATATTTT.